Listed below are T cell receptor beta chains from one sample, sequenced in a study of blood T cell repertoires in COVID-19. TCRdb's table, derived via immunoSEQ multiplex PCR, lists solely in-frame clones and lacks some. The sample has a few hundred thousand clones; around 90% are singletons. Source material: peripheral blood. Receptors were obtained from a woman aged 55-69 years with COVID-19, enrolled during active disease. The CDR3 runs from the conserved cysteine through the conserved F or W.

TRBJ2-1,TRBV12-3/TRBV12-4,CASSFGQAVQFF
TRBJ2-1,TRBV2,CASSHRVDYNEQFF
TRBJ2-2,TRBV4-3,CASSQERANTGELFF
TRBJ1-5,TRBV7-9,CASSADPSNQPQHF
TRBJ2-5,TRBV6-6,CASSRAGGSETQYF
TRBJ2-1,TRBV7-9,CASSQSGGAHNEQFF
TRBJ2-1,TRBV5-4,CASSTSVTSYNEQFF
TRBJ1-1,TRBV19,CASSIDPGNTEAFF
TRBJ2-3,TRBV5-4,CASSFRGQGTDTQYF
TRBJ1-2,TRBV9,CASSADQANYGYTF
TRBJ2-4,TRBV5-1,CASSVEGDLAKNIQYF
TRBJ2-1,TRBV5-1,CASSLSGGEYNEQFF
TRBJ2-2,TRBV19,CASSMPSGGAGELFF
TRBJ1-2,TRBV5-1,CASSPGQSYGYTF
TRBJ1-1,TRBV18,CASSRQGGVGTEAFF
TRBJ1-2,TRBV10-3,CAISPGQGANPGGYTF
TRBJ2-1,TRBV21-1,CASSKTPGQGTEQFF
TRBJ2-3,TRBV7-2,CASSSRTGLDTQYF
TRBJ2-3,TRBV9,CASSVDLSGSVSTDTQYF
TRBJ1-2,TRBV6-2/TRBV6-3,CASSYQGAHGYTF
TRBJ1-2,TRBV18,CASSETGTDYGYTF
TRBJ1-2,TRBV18,CASSMEDYGYTF
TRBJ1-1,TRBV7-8,CASRMGHSNTEAFF
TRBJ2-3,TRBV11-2,CASELADTDTQYF
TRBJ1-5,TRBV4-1,CASSQGTGLGQPQHF
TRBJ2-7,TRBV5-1,CASSLNRADEQYF
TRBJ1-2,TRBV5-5,CASSLAGQGNYGYTF
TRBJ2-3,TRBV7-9,CASSAGQGAVDTQYF
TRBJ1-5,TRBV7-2,CASSLNTGLNQPQHF
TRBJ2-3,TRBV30,CAWNSGGTQYF
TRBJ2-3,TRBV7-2,CASTTGTDTQYF
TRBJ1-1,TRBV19,CASSIRGAEAFF
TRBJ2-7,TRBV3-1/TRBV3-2,CASGISGGVYEQYF
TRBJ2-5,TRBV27,CASREGQGILRTGETQYF
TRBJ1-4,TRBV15,CATSRGQGSKANEKLFF
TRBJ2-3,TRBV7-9,CASSREEERGEDTQYF
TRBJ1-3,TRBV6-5,CASSQQGTSGNTIYF
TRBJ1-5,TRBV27,CASRPDSYSNQPQHF
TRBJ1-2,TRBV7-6,CASSPSRRWGTEGDPGYGYTF
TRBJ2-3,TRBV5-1,CASSLGRGRTDTQYF
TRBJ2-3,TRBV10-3,CAISVGTSTDTQYF
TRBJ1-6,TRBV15,CATSRVPGQSHSPLHF
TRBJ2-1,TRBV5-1,CASSLEVGGAPYNEQFF